This TCR beta chain was documented in a study of Tregs in tolerant kidney transplant recipients (dated by TCRdb to about 2019). For the wider study: The study used TCRbeta sequencing to identify donor-specific regulatory T cells before combined kidney and bone marrow transplantation, then tracked those cells after transplant. Findings and caveats that apply to the study as a whole: The most biologically relevant and donor-specific TCRbeta repertoire appeared to be identified by expanding Tregs with activated donor B cells. Because only a small number of patients were included, the study had limitations, and the results will need to be validated in larger populations as well as under other immunosuppression protocols. Donor-specific Treg expansion was found to exceed global Treg expansion in tolerant patients, suggesting antigen-driven rather than nonspecific expansion. For some patients, the PCR primers changed as time went on, which meant samples from those patients could not be compared with one another at the nucleotide level. Biological reproducibility was not directly addressed, though technical replication error appeared minimal.

Related donors were used in the transplants with nonmyeloablative bone marrow transplantation, and mixed chimerism was transient in the human trials. Unstimulated Tregs (CD4+CD25+CD127-), CD4+ non-Tregs (CD4+CD25-), CD4 and CD8 cells were FACS-sorted from thawed PBMCs. Patients were 4 combined kidney and bone marrow transplant recipients from the ITN036ST trial, and only these trial subjects had samples available. Healthy control blood was processed by Ficoll density gradient to PBMCs and cryopreserved; patient PBMCs were collected before and after transplant. Taken from cysteine to phenylalanine, the CDR3 has 10 residues. This entry keeps only the CDR3 DNA: 30 bases, framed from base 1. Based on the germline V gene, the CDR1 and CDR2 sequences are SQVTM and ANQGSEA. V lost 8 bases and J lost 7 bases; the stretch between them is 11 bases long. With respect to this clone: This clone's antigen is unknown. Per-nucleotide qualities are absent, and no much larger clonotype sits a single base away.

Genomic DNA was extracted from sorted cells with the QIAGEN DNeasy Blood and Tissue Kit for TCRbeta CDR3 sequencing. High-throughput TCRbeta CDR3 sequencing was carried out commercially through immunoSEQ, with PCR amplification with bias correction and internal controls included. In the source study's methods: Unique productive TCRbeta sequences were defined by CDR3 nucleotide sequence where primers matched, otherwise by CDR3 amino acid sequence with Vbeta and Jbeta genes. To correct sorting error, sequences shared between sorted populations at a frequency ratio of 2:1 or less were removed; the rest were assigned to the higher population. Donor-reactive sequences were defined as at least 5-fold expanded in CFSE-low cells versus unstimulated cells, with frequency of at least 0.01% in CFSE-low cells. Repertoire divergence was quantified by Jensen-Shannon divergence calculated from the top 100 TCRbeta sequences ranked by frequency. For samples with multiple sequencing runs, sorting error was corrected separately for each run before the runs were pooled. This is the immuneACCESS table as TCRdb keeps it, with only in-frame sequences that have V and J called. A part of the clones is gone; compared with another copy, unresolved V genes explain less than half, and the rest is unexplained. V and J calls and clone size are copied from that table; D and trimming were computed from the DNA. This sample lists about 50,000 clones; approximately 89% were detected once. Roughly a sixth of the sample comes from the top ten.

This TCR was sampled from a human patient who received a combined kidney and bone marrow transplant. Following a transplant, a fraction of the T cells may be traceable to the graft donor. Sequencing used CD8+ T cells from blood (PBMCs), obtained 12 months after the transplant. The chain employs TRBV29-1 and TRBJ1-2, with an unclear D gene assignment. The bases read TGCAGCATCATGGCAGGTGGCTACACCTTC. Its product reads: CSIMAGGYTF.